The present T cell receptor beta chain was sequenced within a study of T cell clusters in autoimmune cytopenias. TRB rearrangements were amplified by touch-down multiplex PCR with mixed TRB-A/B primers. From the multiplex PCR reads, TCRdb lists one entry per CDR3 protein and no DNA. The sample data list about 5,000 distinct CDR3 sequences. TRB was amplified from roughly 250 ng of peripheral blood genomic DNA per sample. These data also featured in a second study, about T cell repertoires in aging, cancer and after chemotherapy.

The receptor comes from a human donor in good health. Sequenced input: peripheral blood.

The CDR3 sequence is CASSSGNIQYF. The rearrangement links TRBV7-9 to TRBJ2-4. The CDR3 runs 11 residues. Germline CDR1 SEHNR, CDR2 FQNEAQ (reference sequence). The whole variable domain, filled in from reference TRBV7-9 and TRBJ2-4, reads DTGVSQNPRHKITKRGQNVTFRCDPISEHNRLYWYRQTLGQGPEFLTYFQNEAQLEKSRLLSDRFSAERPKGSFSTLEIQRTEQGDSAMYLCASSSGNIQYFGAGTRLSVL.